This TCR beta chain was documented in a study of cytomegalovirus exposure and HLA in healthy donors. The PCR contained 60 Vbeta and 13 Jbeta primers. Here immunoSEQ multiplex PCR was the method, and the copy in TCRdb shows in-frame clones only, minus some. The table has approximately 96,000 clones, around two thirds seen once. Germline V gives CDR1 SQVTM, CDR2 ANQGSEA. Trimming pared 4 bases from V and 0 bases from J, leaving 4 bases between. CDR3 length: 12 amino acids. Of note for this clone: The sample carries other DNA sequences with the same CDR3.

The chain links TRBV29-1 to TRBJ2-1, with no clear D. This TCR came from a male donor in good health and CMV-seronegative. The source material was PBMCs. CDR3 amino acids: CSVGASYNEQFF. The CDR3 coding sequence is TGCAGCGTTGGGGCCTCCTACAATGAGCAGTTCTTC.